This entry lists 23 T cell receptor beta chains sequenced from one sample in a study of OX40 agonist ivuxolimab in advanced cancers. Produced via immunoSEQ multiplex PCR; TCRdb's table is partial and in-frame only. The sample contains roughly 71,000 clones, around 73% of which appear only once. The material was CD4+ or CD8+ T cells sorted from blood, obtained in a trial of the OX40 agonist ivuxolimab. The receptors were gathered from an adult with an advanced solid tumor such as melanoma, head and neck, liver or kidney cancer.

This clone was seen only a few times. This chain connects TRBV30 to TRBJ1-5; 9 bases are shared with TRBD1. From germline, CDR1 is GTSNPN and CDR2 SVGIG (reference sequence). CDR3 length equals 15 residues. J lost 6 bases, V lost 2 bases, and 8 bases had no gene match. DNA for the CDR3: TGTGCCTGGAGTCGAGGGACAGGGCTGACTCAGCCCCAGCATTTT. Its translation is CAWSRGTGLTQPQHF. Complete variable domain (other parts from reference TRBV30 and TRBJ1-5): SQTIHQWPATLVQPVGSPLSLECTVEGTSNPNLYWYRQAAGRGLQLLFYSVGIGQISSEVPQNLSASRPQDRQFILSSKKLLLSDSGFYLCAWSRGTGLTQPQHFGDGTRLSIL.

As concerns this clone: The sample contains more than one DNA sequence encoding this CDR3. The chain is built from TRBV7-9 and TRBJ2-1, with D unclear. CDR1 and CDR2 (germline): SEHNR, FQNEAQ (reference sequence). V was trimmed by 5 bases and J by 2 bases, leaving 1 base between them. The CDR3 has 11 residues. CDR3 nucleotide sequence: TGTGCCAGCAGCCCCTACAATGAGCAGTTCTTC. It is translated as CASSPYNEQFF. Looking up the rest from reference TRBV7-9 and TRBJ2-1 gives the full variable domain: DTGVSQNPRHKITKRGQNVTFRCDPISEHNRLYWYRQTLGQGPEFLTYFQNEAQLEKSRLLSDRFSAERPKGSFSTLEIQRTEQGDSAMYLCASSPYNEQFFGPGTRLTVL.

The chain combines TRBV4-1 with TRBJ2-7; 13 bases map to TRBD2. Germline trimming cut 5 bases from V and 5 bases from J; bases unmatched to any gene: 9. The CDR3 is 16 amino acids. Germline V gene lookup returns CDR1 MGHRA and CDR2 YSYEKL. CDR3 in amino acids: CASSKLTSGGIDEQYF. CDR3 nucleotide sequence: TGCGCCAGCAGCAAACTGACTAGCGGGGGGATCGACGAGCAGTACTTC.

This chain uses TRBV2 with TRBJ1-3, with 7 nucleotides matching TRBD1. Germline CDR1 reads SNHLY; CDR2 reads FYNNEI. CDR3 length: 15 residues. Trimming removed 6 bases from V and 3 bases from J; junction bases left unmatched: 8. For the CDR3, the DNA is TGTGCCAGCAGCGTCACAGGGGTAGTTGGAAACACCATATATTTT. Its protein product is CASSVTGVVGNTIYF.

On this clone itself: The germline gene is not matched at one end of the junction; a read error may be the cause. Here the CDR3 reads CASLGLPIGLAGGPEVF. DNA of the CDR3: TGTGCCAGCCTTGGATTACCAATAGGACTAGCGGGAGGGCCCGAGGTCTTC. The chain uses TRBV28 and TRBJ2-1; 15 bases are a match to TRBD2. The germline CDR1 and CDR2 sequences are MDHEN and SYDVKM. The CDR3 runs to 17 residues.

The rearrangement uses TRBV5-8 and TRBJ2-3, with 7 bases matching TRBD2. This CDR3 has 18 residues. In germline, CDR1 is SGHTS, CDR2 YDEGEE. Trimming removed 0 bases from V and 2 bases from J; junction bases left unmatched: 12. As DNA, the CDR3 is TGTGCCAGCAGCTTGGTCGTGGCTAGCGGCTTTTCCACAGATACGCAGTATTTT. Translating gives CASSLVVASGFSTDTQYF.

As concerns this clone: The sample carries other DNA sequences with the same CDR3. This rearrangement joins TRBV28 to TRBJ2-7; 8 bases are a match to TRBD1. Germline loops: CDR1 MDHEN, CDR2 SYDVKM. Trimming took 6 bases from V and 0 from J; bases not matched to a gene: 7. The CDR3 consists of 15 residues. The CDR3 sequence: CASSPGTGLSYEQYF. The CDR3 DNA reads TGTGCCAGCAGCCCCGGGACAGGCCTCTCCTACGAGCAGTACTTC.

V is TRBV10-1 and J is TRBJ2-2; tentative D call: TRBD1 (6 bases). Germline V lookup: CDR1 WNHNN, CDR2 SYGVQD (reference sequence). V dropped 4 bases and J dropped 5 bases, with 11 bases sitting between them. The CDR3 is 14 residues long. The CDR3 here is CASSVGQTTGELFF. Written as DNA, the CDR3 is TGCGCCAGCAGTGTGGGACAAACGACCGGGGAGCTGTTTTTT.

This chain joins TRBV6-6 and TRBJ2-3, with D hard to call. With 2 bases removed from V and 5 bases from J, the gap between germline ends came to 2 bases. This CDR3 has 11 amino acids. The germline V gene has CDR1 MNHNY and CDR2 SVGAGI (reference sequence). CDR3 sequence: CASSYGDTQYF. CDR3 sequence (DNA): TGTGCCAGCAGTTACGGAGATACGCAGTATTTT.

The chain joins TRBV11-3 to TRBJ2-3; TRBD2 agrees at 12 bases. The CDR3 is 16 residues long. With 3 bases clipped from V and 3 bases from J, the junction kept 4 bases outside the gene matches. CDR1 and CDR2 from the germline V gene are SGHNT and YENEEA. This CDR3 is CASSFSTSGGTDTQYF. The CDR3 coding sequence is TGTGCCAGCAGCTTTTCGACTAGCGGGGGAACAGATACGCAGTATTTT.

The chain combines TRBV28 with TRBJ2-7, with TRBD2 matching over 10 bases. V lost 7 bases, J lost 6 bases, and 6 bases stayed unmatched. CDR1 is MDHEN, CDR2 SYDVKM, per germline. This CDR3 has 13 amino acids. In nucleotides, the CDR3 is TGTGCCAGCAATCAGCTAGCGGGAGTCGAGCAGTACTTC. The encoded protein is CASNQLAGVEQYF.

This sequence joins TRBV7-3 and TRBJ2-1, with D tentatively TRBD1 or TRBD2 (5 bases each). The CDR3 extends over 13 amino acids. The germline V gene has CDR1 SGHTA and CDR2 FQGTGA. V was cut by 2 bases and J by 9 bases, with 11 bases left in between. CDR3 amino acids: CASSLEGFGEQFF. CDR3 sequence (DNA): TGTGCCAGCAGCTTAGAGGGGTTCGGTGAGCAGTTCTTC.

The chain joins TRBV11-2 to TRBJ2-3; D gene uncertain. V was trimmed by 1 base and J by 4 bases, leaving 12 bases between them. This CDR3 spans 15 amino acids. Germline values: CDR1 SGHAT, CDR2 FQNNGV. The CDR3 nucleotides read TGTGCCAGCAGCTTAGCACTGGGCAGCCCAGATACGCAGTATTTT. This gives the protein CASSLALGSPDTQYF.

This clone was counted between two and nine times. The CDR3 is CASSWEYNSPLHF. The CDR3 bases are TGTGCCAGCAGCTGGGAATATAATTCACCCCTCCACTTT. This chain joins TRBV7-2 and TRBJ1-6; no reliable D call. The ends were cut back, 4 bases at V and 4 bases at J, with 5 bases in the middle. Germline V CDR1 and CDR2: SGHTA, FQGNSA. The CDR3 has 13 residues.

V and J are TRBV20-1 and TRBJ1-2; D uncertain. CDR3 length equals 11 residues. V was clipped by 3 bases and J by 1 base, with 3 bases between them. Germline V CDR1 and CDR2: DFQATT, SNEGSKA (reference sequence). CDR3 sequence reads: CSARDNYGYTF. The CDR3 region has the DNA TGCAGTGCTAGGGATAACTATGGCTACACCTTC.

The rearrangement uses TRBV5-1 and TRBJ2-1; D tentatively fits TRBD1 or TRBD2 (5 bases each). The V end was cut by 2 bases, the J end by 14 bases, with 17 bases between. The CDR3 length is 13 residues. Per the germline V gene, CDR1 is SGHRS and CDR2 is YFSETQ. DNA for the CDR3: TGCGCCAGCAGCTTTAGCTCGGGGCGAAAAAAGTTCTTC. Its protein is CASSFSSGRKKFF.

The chain couples TRBV5-1 to TRBJ2-2, with 7 bases fitting TRBD1. The CDR3 is 16 amino acids. From germline, CDR1 is SGHRS and CDR2 YFSETQ. V trimming: 5 bases; J trimming: 1 base; junction bases outside the gene matches: 8. CDR3 coding DNA: TGCGCCAGCAGTTCCGGACAGGCCTTGAACACCGGGGAGCTGTTTTTT. It encodes CASSSGQALNTGELFF.

This chain uses TRBV5-1 with TRBJ1-4, with D perhaps matching TRBD1 (6 bases). Germline V CDR1 and CDR2: SGHRS, YFSETQ. This CDR3 is 14 amino acids long. V lost 6 bases, J lost 5 bases, and 14 bases lay in between. CDR3 sequence: CASTQGTLNEKLFF. Written as DNA, the CDR3 is TGCGCCAGCACACAGGGCACTTTAAATGAAAAACTGTTTTTT. Full variable domain (missing parts from reference TRBV5-1 and TRBJ1-4): KAGVTQTPRYLIKTRGQQVTLSCSPISGHRSVSWYQQTPGQGLQFLFEYFSETQRNKGNFPGRFSGRQFSNSRSEMNVSTLELGDSALYLCASTQGTLNEKLFFGSGTQLSVL.

This chain links TRBV18 with TRBJ1-1; unclear D gene. V lost 0 bases and J lost 5, with 13 bases in between. Germline CDR1 KGHSH, CDR2 LQKENI. The CDR3 covers 15 residues. This CDR3 reads CASSPPRPGETEAFF. The CDR3 DNA reads TGTGCCAGCTCACCACCGAGGCCCGGGGAGACTGAAGCTTTCTTT.

V gene TRBV29-1 combines with J gene TRBJ2-3, with TRBD1 identical over 8 bases. Germline V gene lookup returns CDR1 SQVTM and CDR2 ANQGSEA. With 5 bases clipped from V and 5 bases from J, the junction kept 6 bases outside the gene matches. This CDR3 contains 13 residues. The CDR3 region has the DNA TGCAGCGTTTCCAGGACAGGGAGAGATACGCAGTATTTT. Encoded protein: CSVSRTGRDTQYF.

This chain connects TRBV28 to TRBJ1-5; TRBD1 is a possible D gene (6 bases). The ends were cut back, 8 bases at V and 4 bases at J, with 15 bases in the middle. Per the germline V gene, CDR1 is MDHEN and CDR2 is SYDVKM. The CDR3 is 14 amino acids. CDR3 bases: TGTGCCAGCGGGGGGACAATATCTAATCAGCCCCAGCATTTT. It translates to CASGGTISNQPQHF.

This clone was seen a few times. The CDR3 sequence is CSVVGVRGYTF. The CDR3 nucleotides read TGCAGCGTTGTCGGTGTGCGGGGCTACACCTTC. V usage is TRBV29-1 and J usage is TRBJ1-2; D gene ambiguous. This CDR3 has 11 residues. Trimming took off 4 bases at V and 8 bases at J, with 11 bases between the two ends. Germline V CDR1 and CDR2: SQVTM, ANQGSEA.

The chain links TRBV5-8 to TRBJ1-4; 7 bases are a match to TRBD1. The V gene's germline CDR1 is SGHTS and CDR2 YDEGEE. The CDR3 has 14 residues. After removal of 1 base from V and 7 bases from J, the junction contained 4 bases not matched to a gene. CDR3 sequence (DNA): TGTGCCAGCAGCTTGCAGGGGGGCGGTGAAAAACTGTTTTTT. As protein: CASSLQGGGEKLFF. Looking up the rest from reference TRBV5-8 and TRBJ1-4 gives the full variable domain: EAGVTQSPTHLIKTRGQQATLRCSPISGHTSVYWYQQALGLGLQFLLWYDEGEERNRGNFPPRFSGRQFPNYSSELNVNALELEDSALYLCASSLQGGGEKLFFGSGTQLSVL.